This paragraph covers one T cell receptor beta chain sequence. The target antigen is unknown. These data belong to a study of cytomegalovirus exposure and HLA in healthy donors. The wider study: Earlier work reported 117 million unique TCR beta sequences from roughly 180 million T cells.

Study results and limitations: Follow-up analysis later connected one missense variant in DCLRE1C with trimming of TCR beta V- and J-genes. The study carried out a later analysis of TCR beta sequences. It associated around 17,000 of them with specific HLA alleles at a false discovery rate of 0.05. In vitro work confirmed that a few CMV-associated chains recognize CMV antigens.

PCR amplification relied on 60 Vbeta primers (plus 13 Jbeta primers). Profiled with immunoSEQ multiplex PCR; TCRdb holds only in-frame clones, not every one. The data hold approximately 150,000 clones, with less than 85% observed a single time. CDR1 is SGHDN and CDR2 is FVKESK in the germline V gene. V was pared by 4 bases and J by 4 bases, with 13 bases between. This CDR3 contains 14 residues. The chain is built from TRBV14 and TRBJ2-5; TRBD2 is a possible D gene (6 bases). This sequence was found in a man in his forties in good health and CMV-seronegative. Sequenced input: PBMCs. The CDR3 DNA reads as TGTGCCAGCAGCCGCGGGGTATCAAGAGAGACCCAGTACTTC. Protein sequence: CASSRGVSRETQYF. Supplemented by reference TRBV14 and TRBJ2-5, the full variable domain reads EAGVTQFPSHSVIEKGQTVTLRCDPISGHDNLYWYRRVMGKEIKFLLHFVKESKQDESGMPNNRFLAERTGGTYSTLKVQPAELEDSGVYFCASSRGVSRETQYFGPGTRLLVL.